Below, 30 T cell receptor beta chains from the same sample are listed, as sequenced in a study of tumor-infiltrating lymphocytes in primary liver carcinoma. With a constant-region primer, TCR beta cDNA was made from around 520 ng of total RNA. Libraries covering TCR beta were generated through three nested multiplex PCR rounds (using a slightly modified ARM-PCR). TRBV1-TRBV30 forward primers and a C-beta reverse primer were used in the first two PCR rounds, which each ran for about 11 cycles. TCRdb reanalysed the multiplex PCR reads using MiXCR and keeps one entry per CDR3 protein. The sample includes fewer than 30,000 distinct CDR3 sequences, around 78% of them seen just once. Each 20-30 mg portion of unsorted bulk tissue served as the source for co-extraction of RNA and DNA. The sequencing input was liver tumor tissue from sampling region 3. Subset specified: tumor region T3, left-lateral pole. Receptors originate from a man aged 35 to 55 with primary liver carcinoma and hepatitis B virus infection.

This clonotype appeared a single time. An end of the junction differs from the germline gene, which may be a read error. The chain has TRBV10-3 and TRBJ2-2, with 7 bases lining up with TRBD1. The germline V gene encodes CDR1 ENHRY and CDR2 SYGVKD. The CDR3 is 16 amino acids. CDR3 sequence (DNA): TGCGCCATCATGGGGACAGAGGGTGGGAACACCGGGGAGCTGCTTTTT. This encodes CAIMGTEGGNTGELLF.

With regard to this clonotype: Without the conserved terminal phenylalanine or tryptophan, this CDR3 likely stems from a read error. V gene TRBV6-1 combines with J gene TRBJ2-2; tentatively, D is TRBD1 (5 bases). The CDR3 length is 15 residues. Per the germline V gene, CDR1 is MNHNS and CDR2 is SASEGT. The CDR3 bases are TGTGTCAGGAGTGGAATCGCAGGGTCCCCCGGGGAGCTGTTTATT. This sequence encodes CVRSGIAGSPGELFI.

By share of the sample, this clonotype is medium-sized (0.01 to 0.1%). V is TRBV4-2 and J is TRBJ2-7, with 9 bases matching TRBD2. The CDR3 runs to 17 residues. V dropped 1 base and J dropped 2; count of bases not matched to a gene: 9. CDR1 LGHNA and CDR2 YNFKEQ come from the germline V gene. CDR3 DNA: TGTGCCAGCAGCCAAGTAAGCCGGTTAGCGGGAGCCTACGAGCAGTACTTC. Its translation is CASSQVSRLAGAYEQYF.

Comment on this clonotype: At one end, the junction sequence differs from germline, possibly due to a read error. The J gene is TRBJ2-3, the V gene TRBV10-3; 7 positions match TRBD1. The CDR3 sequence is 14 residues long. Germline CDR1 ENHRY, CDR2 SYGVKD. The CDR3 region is CAVSGGVGTDMQYF. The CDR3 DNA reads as TGTGCCGTCAGTGGGGGCGTTGGGACAGATATGCAGTATTTT.

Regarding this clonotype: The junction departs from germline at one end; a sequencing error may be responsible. CDR3 sequence reads: CGSSIGTSDTDTQYF. The DNA of the CDR3 is TGTGGCAGCAGCATCGGGACTAGCGACACAGATACGCAGTATTTT. The genes are TRBV11-2 and TRBJ2-3; TRBD2 aligns across 10 bases. The CDR3 runs to 15 residues. Germline V lookup: CDR1 SGHAT, CDR2 FQNNGV.

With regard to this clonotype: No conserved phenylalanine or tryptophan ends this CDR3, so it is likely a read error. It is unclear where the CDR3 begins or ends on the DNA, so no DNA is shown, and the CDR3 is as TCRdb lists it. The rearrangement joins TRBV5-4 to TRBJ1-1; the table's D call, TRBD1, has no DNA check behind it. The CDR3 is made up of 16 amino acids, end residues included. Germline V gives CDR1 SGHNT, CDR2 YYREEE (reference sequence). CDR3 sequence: CASSLGPQGGGTEALL.

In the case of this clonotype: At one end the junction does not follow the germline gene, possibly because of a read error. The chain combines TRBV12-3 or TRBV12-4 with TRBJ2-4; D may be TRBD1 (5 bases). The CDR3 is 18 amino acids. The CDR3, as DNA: TGTGCCAGCAGTTTATGGGGTGGGGCGGACATAGGTAAAAACACTCAGTACTTC. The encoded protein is CASSLWGGADIGKNTQYF.

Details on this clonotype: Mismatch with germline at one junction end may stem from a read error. The CDR3 sequence: CASGYSQGISGANVLTF. DNA for the CDR3: TGTGCCAGCGGTTACTCTCAGGGTATATCTGGGGCCAACGTCCTGACTTTC. The chain has TRBV6-5 and TRBJ2-6, with D possibly being TRBD1 (5 bases). The CDR3 has 17 amino acids. CDR1 is MNHEY, CDR2 SVGAGI, per germline.

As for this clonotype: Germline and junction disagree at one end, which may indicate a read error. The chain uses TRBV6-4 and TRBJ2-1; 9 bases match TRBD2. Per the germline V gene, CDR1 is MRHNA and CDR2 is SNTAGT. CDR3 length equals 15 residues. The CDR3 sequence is CASSARGLAGNEQFF. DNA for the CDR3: TGTGCAAGCAGCGCCCGGGGACTAGCAGGCAATGAGCAGTTCTTC.

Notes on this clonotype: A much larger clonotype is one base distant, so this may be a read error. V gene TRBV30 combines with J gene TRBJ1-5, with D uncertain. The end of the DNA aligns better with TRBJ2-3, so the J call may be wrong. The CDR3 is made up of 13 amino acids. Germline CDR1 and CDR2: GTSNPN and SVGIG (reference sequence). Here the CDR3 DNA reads TGTGCCCGGAGTGGCCATACAAATCAGCCCCAGTATTTT. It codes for CARSGHTNQPQYF.

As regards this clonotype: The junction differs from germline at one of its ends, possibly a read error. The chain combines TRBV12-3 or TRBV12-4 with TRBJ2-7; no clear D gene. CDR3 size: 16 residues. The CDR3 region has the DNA TGTGCCACCAGTTTAATAGACTCCGGTGGCTCCTACGAGCAGTACTTC. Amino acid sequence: CATSLIDSGGSYEQYF.

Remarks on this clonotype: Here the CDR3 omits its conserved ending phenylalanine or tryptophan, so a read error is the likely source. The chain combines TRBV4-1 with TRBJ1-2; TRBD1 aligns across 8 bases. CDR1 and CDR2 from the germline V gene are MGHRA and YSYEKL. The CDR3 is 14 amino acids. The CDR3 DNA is TGCGTCAGCAGCCAAGGGGACAGGAACTACGGCTACACCCCG. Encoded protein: CVSSQGDRNYGYTP.

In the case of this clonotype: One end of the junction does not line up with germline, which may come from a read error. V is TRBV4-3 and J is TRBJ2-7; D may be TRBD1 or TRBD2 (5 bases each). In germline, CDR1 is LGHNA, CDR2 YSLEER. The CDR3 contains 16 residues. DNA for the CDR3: TGTGTCAGCGGCCAAGAACGGGGCCTCCTCACTTACGAGCAGTACTTC. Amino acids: CVSGQERGLLTYEQYF.

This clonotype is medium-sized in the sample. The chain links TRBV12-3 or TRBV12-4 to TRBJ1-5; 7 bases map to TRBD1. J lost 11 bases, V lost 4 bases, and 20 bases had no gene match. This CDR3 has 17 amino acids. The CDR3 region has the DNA TGTGCCAGCAGTTCCCTGGGGGCAGGGGGGGCCGTTCGTGCCCAGCATTTT. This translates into CASSSLGAGGAVRAQHF.

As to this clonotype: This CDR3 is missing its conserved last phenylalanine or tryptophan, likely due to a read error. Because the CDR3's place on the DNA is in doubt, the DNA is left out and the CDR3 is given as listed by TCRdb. The CDR3: CASNQVALLAGATDTRYS. The chain links TRBV4-2 to TRBJ2-3; whether TRBD2, the table's D call, matches the DNA was not checked. Germline V gene sequence: CDR1 LGHNA, CDR2 YNFKEQ. The CDR3 region is 18 residues in length, termini included.

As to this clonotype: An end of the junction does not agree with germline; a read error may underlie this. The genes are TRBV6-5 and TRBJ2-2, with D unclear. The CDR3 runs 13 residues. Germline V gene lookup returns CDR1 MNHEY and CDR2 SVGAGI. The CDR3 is CASSGNGDGELFF. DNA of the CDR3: TGTGCTAGCAGTGGCAACGGCGACGGGGAGCTGTTTTTT.

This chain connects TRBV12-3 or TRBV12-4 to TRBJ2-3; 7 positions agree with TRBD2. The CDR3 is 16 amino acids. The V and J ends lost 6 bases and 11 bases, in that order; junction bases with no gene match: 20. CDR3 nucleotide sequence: TGTGCCAGCAGCCTACAAGGGACTTGCGGGAGCGTCGGGCAGTATTTT. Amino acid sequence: CASSLQGTCGSVGQYF.

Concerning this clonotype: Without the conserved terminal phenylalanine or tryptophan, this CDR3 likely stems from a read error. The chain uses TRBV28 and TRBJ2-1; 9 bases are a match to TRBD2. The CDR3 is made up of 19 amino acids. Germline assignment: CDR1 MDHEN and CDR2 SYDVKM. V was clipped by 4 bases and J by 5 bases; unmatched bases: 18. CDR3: CASSSTTTLSGRINNEQFI. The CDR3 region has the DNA TGTGCCAGCAGTTCCACAACCACTTTGAGCGGGAGGATCAACAATGAGCAGTTCATC.

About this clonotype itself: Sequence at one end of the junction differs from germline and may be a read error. CDR3 coding DNA: TGTGTCATCAGTGAACAGGGAAATCAGTCCCAGCATTTT. It specifies CVISEQGNQSQHF. The gene calls are TRBV10-3 and TRBJ1-5; TRBD1 is a possible D gene (6 bases). The CDR3 totals 13 residues. Germline V lookup: CDR1 ENHRY, CDR2 SYGVKD.

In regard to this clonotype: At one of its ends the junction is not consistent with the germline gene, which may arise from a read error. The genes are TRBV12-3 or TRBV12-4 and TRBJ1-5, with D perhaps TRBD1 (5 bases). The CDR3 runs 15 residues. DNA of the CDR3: TGTGACAGCAGTTTGGGGCGAGGAAGCAATCAGCCCCAGCATTTT. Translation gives CDSSLGRGSNQPQHF.

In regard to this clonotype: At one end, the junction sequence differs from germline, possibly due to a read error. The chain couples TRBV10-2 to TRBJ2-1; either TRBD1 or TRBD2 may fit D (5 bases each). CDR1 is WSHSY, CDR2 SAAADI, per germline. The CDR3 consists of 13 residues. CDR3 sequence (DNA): TGCGCCAGCAAGTCGGGACGGAACTATGAGCAGTTATTC. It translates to CASKSGRNYEQLF.

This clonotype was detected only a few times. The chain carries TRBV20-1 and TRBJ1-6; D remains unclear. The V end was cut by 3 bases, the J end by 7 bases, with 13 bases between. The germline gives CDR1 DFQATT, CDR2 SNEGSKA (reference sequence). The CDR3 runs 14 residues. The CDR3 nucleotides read TGCAGTGCTAGTATGGTTTCTCAGAATTCACCCCTCCACTTT. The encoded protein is CSASMVSQNSPLHF.

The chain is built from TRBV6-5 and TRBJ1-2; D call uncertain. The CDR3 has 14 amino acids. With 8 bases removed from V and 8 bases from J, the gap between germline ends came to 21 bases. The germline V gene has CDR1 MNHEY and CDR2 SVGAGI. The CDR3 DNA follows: TGTGCCAGCGGCCAGAAAGGCAGGTCGGGAGGCTACACCTTC. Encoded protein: CASGQKGRSGGYTF.

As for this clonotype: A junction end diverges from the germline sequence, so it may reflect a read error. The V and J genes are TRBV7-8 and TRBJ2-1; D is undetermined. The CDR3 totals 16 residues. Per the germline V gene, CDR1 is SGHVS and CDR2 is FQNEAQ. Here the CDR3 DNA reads TGTGCCAGCAGCTCTGACTTCTGCGGTACCTACAACGAGCAGTTCTTC. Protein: CASSSDFCGTYNEQFF. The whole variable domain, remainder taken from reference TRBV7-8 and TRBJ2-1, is GAGVSQSPRYKVAKRGQDVALRCDPISGHVSLFWYQQALGQGPEFLTYFQNEAQLDKSGLPSDRFFAERPEGSVSTLKIQRTQQEDSAVYLCASSSDFCGTYNEQFFGPGTRLTVL.

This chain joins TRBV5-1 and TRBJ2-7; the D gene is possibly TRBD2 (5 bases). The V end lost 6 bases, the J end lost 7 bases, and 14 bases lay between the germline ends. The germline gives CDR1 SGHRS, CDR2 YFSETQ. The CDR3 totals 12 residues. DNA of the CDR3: TGCGCCAGCATATCTGAGGGAAAGGAGCAGTACTTC. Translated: CASISEGKEQYF.

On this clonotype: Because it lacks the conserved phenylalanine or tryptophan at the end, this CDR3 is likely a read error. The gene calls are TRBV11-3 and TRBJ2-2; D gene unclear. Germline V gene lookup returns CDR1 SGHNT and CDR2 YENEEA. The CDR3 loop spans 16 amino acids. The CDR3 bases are TGTGCCAGCAGCTTAGTAAGGACGAAGAACATCGGGGAGCTGTTTTAT. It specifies CASSLVRTKNIGELFY.

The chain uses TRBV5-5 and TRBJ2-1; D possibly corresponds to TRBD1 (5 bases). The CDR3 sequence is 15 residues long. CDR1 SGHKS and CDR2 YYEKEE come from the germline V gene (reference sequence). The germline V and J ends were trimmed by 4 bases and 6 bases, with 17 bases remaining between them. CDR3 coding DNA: TGTGCCAGCAGCCTTGGTCAGGGTTCATGCAATGAGCAGTTCTTC. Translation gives CASSLGQGSCNEQFF.

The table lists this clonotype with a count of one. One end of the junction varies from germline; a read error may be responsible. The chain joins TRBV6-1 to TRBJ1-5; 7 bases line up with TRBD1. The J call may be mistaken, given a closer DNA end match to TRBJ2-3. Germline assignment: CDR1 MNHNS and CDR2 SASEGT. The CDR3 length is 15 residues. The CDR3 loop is CARSVTGAFNQLQYF. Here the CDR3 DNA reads TGTGCCAGGAGTGTCACAGGGGCCTTCAATCAGCTCCAGTATTTT.

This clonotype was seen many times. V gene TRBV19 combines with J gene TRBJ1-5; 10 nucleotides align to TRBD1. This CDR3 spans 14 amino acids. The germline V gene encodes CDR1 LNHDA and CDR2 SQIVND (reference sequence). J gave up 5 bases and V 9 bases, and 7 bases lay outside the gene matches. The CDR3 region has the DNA TGTGCCAGGGGTAAAGGACAGGGGGATCAGCCCCAGCATTTT. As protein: CARGKGQGDQPQHF. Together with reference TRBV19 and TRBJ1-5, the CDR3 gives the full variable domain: DGGITQSPKYLFRKEGQNVTLSCEQNLNHDAMYWYRQDPGQGLRLIYYSQIVNDFQKGDIAEGYSVSREKKESFPLTVTSAQKNPTAFYLCARGKGQGDQPQHFGDGTRLSIL.

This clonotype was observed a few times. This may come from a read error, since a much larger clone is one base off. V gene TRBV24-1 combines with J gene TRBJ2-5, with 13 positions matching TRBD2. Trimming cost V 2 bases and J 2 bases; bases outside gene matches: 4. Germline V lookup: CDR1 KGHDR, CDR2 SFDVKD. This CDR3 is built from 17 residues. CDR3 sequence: CATSDSGTSGDQETQYF. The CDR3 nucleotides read TGTGCCACCAGTGATTCGGGGACTAGCGGGGATCAAGAGACCCAGTACTTC.